This T cell receptor beta chain was sequenced for a study of lymphopenia after photon versus proton radiotherapy. CDR1 and CDR2 from the germline V gene are SGHAT and FQNNGV. This CDR3 is 15 amino acids long. V was trimmed by 4 bases and J by 3 bases, leaving 16 bases between them. Measured with immunoSEQ multiplex PCR; TCRdb has only the in-frame clones, and not every one. The table records 150,000 to 200,000 clones, roughly nine tenths of them present only once. The TCR comes from a man aged 45-60 years with gastric cancer. V is TRBV11-2 and J is TRBJ2-7; weak D call: TRBD1 (6 bases). The source material was peripheral blood, sampled from a patient treated with photon-based radiotherapy. The CDR3 protein is CASSSPETGLYEQYF. The CDR3 DNA reads as TGTGCCAGCAGCTCTCCGGAGACAGGCCTCTACGAGCAGTACTTC.